Listed here is a single T cell receptor (beta chain). These data come from a study of blood T cells in healthy people across ages. Primed by a sample-barcoded 5' primer and a J-beta primer mix, a second PCR proceeded for 7 to 11 cycles. Every molecule of cDNA carried a tag from a template-switch adaptor with 12 random nucleotides. TCRdb itself ran the 5' RACE reads through MiXCR, one entry per CDR3 protein. This sample has over 950,000 distinct CDR3 sequences, with roughly 51% found just once. Trimming pared 5 bases from V and 0 bases from J, leaving 6 bases between. This CDR3 contains 13 residues. Germline values: CDR1 ENHRY, CDR2 SYGVKD.

The sequencing input was blood. This sequence was found in a woman aged 55-70 years in good health. The chain combines TRBV10-3 with TRBJ2-3; the D gene is possibly TRBD1 (6 bases). DNA of the CDR3: TGTGCCATCAGTCAGGGGAGCACAGATACGCAGTATTTT. Its protein product is CAISQGSTDTQYF.